These 25 T cell receptor beta chains were all obtained from the same sample, sequenced in a study of shared clonotypes between healthy human individuals. TCRdb keeps only in-frame clones here, not all; method: immunoSEQ multiplex PCR. In the table there are some 2,000,000 clones, about 95% of which are singletons. CD45RO-negative, CCR7-selected cells formed the naive CD8 fraction, which excluded terminally differentiated effector memory CD45RA+ cells. Sequenced: naive CD8+ T cells sorted from blood. The receptors derive from a man aged 18 to 30 in good health.

The V gene is TRBV4-3, the J gene TRBJ1-1, with D uncertain. The CDR3 loop spans 13 amino acids. Germline V CDR1 and CDR2: LGHNA, YSLEER. Between the trimmed V and J ends, which lost 0 bases and 3 bases, there was a span of 5 bases. CDR3 sequence reads: CASSQDWDTEAFF. For the CDR3, the DNA is TGCGCCAGCAGCCAAGATTGGGACACTGAAGCTTTCTTT.

This clone was picked up one time. The chain uses TRBV6-5 and TRBJ2-1, with D uncertain. This CDR3 comprises 12 residues. V was pared by 4 bases and J by 4 bases, with 5 bases between. Per germline, CDR1 MNHEY and CDR2 SVGAGI. For the CDR3, the DNA is TGTGCCAGCAGTTCCGCTTACAATGAGCAGTTCTTC. Translated: CASSSAYNEQFF.

The chain employs TRBV21-1 and TRBJ2-7; the table assigns TRBD2, which was not confirmed against the DNA. TRBV21-1 is a pseudogene locus. CDR3 length equals 17 residues. The CDR3 nucleotides are TGTGCCAGCAGCCCCGGGGGACTAGCGGGGAGGGTCTACGAGCAGTACTTC. Amino acid sequence: CASSPGGLAGRVYEQYF.

Details on this clone: The DNA is left out, because the CDR3 cannot be placed on it with certainty; the CDR3 is given as TCRdb lists it. The chain carries TRBV29-1 and TRBJ2-3. The CDR3 length is 18 residues, termini included. In germline, CDR1 is SQVTM, CDR2 ANQGSEA. The CDR3 sequence: CSVDFFGEGPQNTDTQYF.

V gene TRBV27 combines with J gene TRBJ2-6, with D unresolved. Looked up from germline, CDR1 is MNHEY and CDR2 is SMNVEV (reference sequence). V lost 2 bases and J 0 bases, leaving 2 bases between the germline ends. There are 14 residues in the CDR3. The DNA for the CDR3 is TGTGCCAGCAGTTTACCCTCTGGGGCCAACGTCCTGACTTTC. This codes for CASSLPSGANVLTF.

This chain links TRBV5-8 with TRBJ2-7; tentatively, D is TRBD1 (5 bases). The CDR3 contains 14 residues. CDR1 SGHTS and CDR2 YDEGEE come from the germline V gene. Trimming pared 0 bases from V and 4 bases from J, leaving 11 bases between. CDR3 amino acids: CASSLAGPGYEQYF. The CDR3 DNA follows: TGTGCCAGCAGCTTGGCCGGGCCAGGGTACGAGCAGTACTTC. Using reference TRBV5-8 and TRBJ2-7 for the parts outside the CDR3, the full variable domain is EAGVTQSPTHLIKTRGQQATLRCSPISGHTSVYWYQQALGLGLQFLLWYDEGEERNRGNFPPRFSGRQFPNYSSELNVNALELEDSALYLCASSLAGPGYEQYFGPGTRLTVT.

The J gene is TRBJ2-7, the V gene TRBV9; TRBD2 agrees at 7 bases. The CDR3 sequence is 14 residues long. With V trimmed by 2 bases and J by 4 bases, 6 bases remained unmatched. Per the germline V gene, CDR1 is SGDLS and CDR2 is YYNGEE. Written as DNA, the CDR3 is TGTGCCAGCAGCGTCTCGGACGGGGGGTACGAGCAGTACTTC. This encodes CASSVSDGGYEQYF.

This chain joins TRBV7-9 and TRBJ2-5; D gene uncertain. Germline CDR1 is SEHNR and CDR2 is FQNEAQ (reference sequence). The CDR3 length is 16 residues. V shed 1 base and J shed 5 bases, with 17 bases lying between them. The CDR3 loop is CASSLVIAGGWETQYF. In DNA form, the CDR3 reads TGTGCCAGCAGCTTAGTGATAGCAGGCGGATGGGAGACCCAGTACTTC.

This chain connects TRBV7-8 to TRBJ2-1; D is ambiguous. Per the germline V gene, CDR1 is SGHVS and CDR2 is FQNEAQ. The CDR3 totals 14 residues. The V and J ends lost 5 bases and 9 bases respectively, with 17 bases between them. For the CDR3, the DNA is TGTGCCAGCAGCCTACTATCTAGTTCTAGTGAGCAGTTCTTC. It translates to CASSLLSSSSEQFF. Full variable domain (remainder filled in from reference TRBV7-8 and TRBJ2-1): GAGVSQSPRYKVAKRGQDVALRCDPISGHVSLFWYQQALGQGPEFLTYFQNEAQLDKSGLPSDRFFAERPEGSVSTLKIQRTQQEDSAVYLCASSLLSSSSEQFFGPGTRLTVL.

The chain combines TRBV14 with TRBJ2-5; D remains unclear. Germline V lookup: CDR1 SGHDN, CDR2 FVKESK. With 0 bases removed from V and 3 bases from J, the gap between germline ends came to 8 bases. This CDR3 is 14 amino acids long. The CDR3 loop reads CASSQEGGEETQYF. Here the CDR3 DNA reads TGTGCCAGCAGCCAAGAAGGCGGAGAAGAGACCCAGTACTTC.

The gene calls are TRBV6-1 and TRBJ2-5; 7 bases fit TRBD1. Germline trimming cut 2 bases from V and 2 bases from J; bases unmatched to any gene: 5. Germline lookup yields CDR1 MNHNS and CDR2 SASEGT. This CDR3 is 15 amino acids long. CDR3 region: CASSEYRQGQETQYF. The CDR3 DNA is TGTGCCAGCAGTGAATATCGACAGGGTCAAGAGACCCAGTACTTC.

This rearrangement joins TRBV18 to TRBJ1-2; TRBD1 matches 9 bases. The germline V gene has CDR1 KGHSH and CDR2 LQKENI. V shed 3 bases, J shed 8 bases, and the junction held 7 bases outside the gene matches. The CDR3 extends over 14 amino acids. The CDR3 DNA sequence: TGTGCCAGCTCACCTTACTGGACAGGGGAGGGCTACACCTTC. It codes for CASSPYWTGEGYTF.

The genes are TRBV27 and TRBJ2-3; 10 bases align to TRBD2. Looked up from germline, CDR1 is MNHEY and CDR2 is SMNVEV (reference sequence). With V trimmed by 7 bases and J by 4 bases, 5 bases remained unmatched. The CDR3 extends over 14 amino acids. CDR3 loop: CASMVAGGPDTQYF. The CDR3 DNA reads TGTGCCAGCATGGTAGCGGGAGGCCCAGATACGCAGTATTTT.

This chain links TRBV11-2 with TRBJ2-3; D remains unclear. The CDR3 is 17 residues long. Trimming shortened V by 1 base and J by 0 bases, and 14 bases separated the two germline ends. Germline V gives CDR1 SGHAT, CDR2 FQNNGV. The CDR3 DNA follows: TGTGCCAGCAGCTTAGTGGAGTTACTCTCTAGCACAGATACGCAGTATTTT. As protein: CASSLVELLSSTDTQYF.

The chain employs TRBV9 and TRBJ2-2; TRBD1 agrees at 12 bases. The CDR3 extends over 18 amino acids. From germline, CDR1 is SGDLS and CDR2 YYNGEE. With V trimmed by 0 bases and J by 5 bases, 8 bases remained unmatched. This chain's CDR3 is CASSVVRDRGHETGELFF. The DNA for the CDR3 is TGTGCCAGCAGCGTAGTAAGGGACAGGGGGCATGAAACCGGGGAGCTGTTTTTT.

This chain links TRBV13 with TRBJ1-2; D remains ambiguous. Trimming cost V 2 bases and J 2 bases, with 3 bases left between them. From germline, CDR1 is PRHDT and CDR2 FYEKMQ (reference sequence). This CDR3 comprises 12 residues. The DNA for the CDR3 is TGTGCCAGCAGCTTATACAACTATGGCTACACCTTC. It codes for CASSLYNYGYTF.

A note on this clone: Other DNA sequences within the sample encode an identical CDR3. This chain connects TRBV6-5 to TRBJ2-7; D possibly corresponds to TRBD1 (6 bases). V lost 0 bases to trimming and J lost 3 bases, with 9 bases between them. The CDR3 extends over 14 amino acids. Germline V gene data show CDR1 as MNHEY and CDR2 as SVGAGI. The CDR3 bases are TGTGCCAGCAGTTACTCTTCGGACAGCTACGAGCAGTACTTC. It specifies CASSYSSDSYEQYF.

This clone was detected once. The gene calls are TRBV7-9 and TRBJ1-1; tentative D call: TRBD1 (5 bases). V gave up 5 bases and J gave up 11 bases, with 18 bases separating them. CDR3 length: 13 residues. CDR1 is SEHNR and CDR2 is FQNEAQ in the germline V gene (reference sequence). The CDR3 is CASSHSPGLRAFF. Written as DNA, the CDR3 is TGTGCCAGCAGCCACTCCCCGGGGCTGAGGGCTTTCTTT. Variable domain in full (rest from reference TRBV7-9 and TRBJ1-1): DTGVSQNPRHKITKRGQNVTFRCDPISEHNRLYWYRQTLGQGPEFLTYFQNEAQLEKSRLLSDRFSAERPKGSFSTLEIQRTEQGDSAMYLCASSHSPGLRAFFGQGTRLTVV.

The chain uses TRBV9 and TRBJ2-3; D might be TRBD2 (6 bases). The CDR3 length is 18 residues. Between the trimmed V and J ends, which lost 3 bases and 4 bases, there was a span of 24 bases. Germline CDR1 and CDR2: SGDLS and YYNGEE. CDR3 in DNA: TGTGCCAGCAGCGGCGAGGGAGATGGCGGGATCAGGGCAGATACGCAGTATTTT. Amino acids: CASSGEGDGGIRADTQYF.

This chain links TRBV9 with TRBJ1-5; the match to TRBD1 covers 9 bases. The CDR3 runs 22 residues. V was pared by 4 bases and J by 4 bases, with 27 bases of the junction left unmatched. Germline lookup yields CDR1 SGDLS and CDR2 YYNGEE. The CDR3 here is CASSPVHEPPKLWTGVNQPQHF. DNA of the CDR3: TGTGCCAGCAGCCCGGTGCATGAGCCTCCCAAATTATGGACAGGGGTTAATCAGCCCCAGCATTTT.

This rearrangement joins TRBV7-6 to TRBJ2-7; D gene uncertain. Trimming removed 3 bases from V and 0 bases from J, with 15 bases in between. CDR1 SGHVS and CDR2 FNYEAQ come from the germline V gene. The CDR3 has 16 residues. The DNA of the CDR3 is TGTGCCAGCAGCTTTGAATCTTTCCCCATCTCCTACGAGCAGTACTTC. Protein: CASSFESFPISYEQYF.

The genes are TRBV13 and TRBJ2-5, with no clear D. V was cut by 1 base and J by 5 bases, with 8 bases left in between. The CDR3 has 13 residues. CDR1 is PRHDT, CDR2 FYEKMQ, per germline (reference sequence). CDR3 sequence reads: CASSLEVGETQYF. DNA for the CDR3: TGTGCCAGCAGCTTAGAAGTGGGGGAGACCCAGTACTTC.

The genes are TRBV28 and TRBJ2-7; D may be TRBD1 (6 bases). Germline V gene sequence: CDR1 MDHEN, CDR2 SYDVKM. The V gene lost 6 bases and the J gene lost 5 bases, with 23 bases spanning the gap. The CDR3 consists of 16 residues. CDR3 region: CASRTPGTTSLDEQYF. The CDR3 region has the DNA TGTGCCAGCAGAACCCCCGGGACAACTTCCCTCGACGAGCAGTACTTC.

The chain links TRBV27 to TRBJ1-5; unclear D gene. This CDR3 comprises 10 residues. V lost 10 bases, J lost 6 bases, and 7 bases lay in between. Germline values: CDR1 MNHEY, CDR2 SMNVEV (reference sequence). The DNA for the CDR3 is TGTGCCATCCCGACTCAGCCCCAGCATTTT. Protein sequence: CAIPTQPQHF.

This clone came up many times. The chain carries TRBV4-3 and TRBJ2-1; the D is unclear. CDR1 LGHNA and CDR2 YSLEER come from the germline V gene. The V end was cut by 1 base, the J end by 7 bases, with 14 bases between. CDR3 length: 15 residues. The CDR3 DNA reads as TGCGCCAGCAGCCAAGGAGCCTATCAGGCTAATGAGCAGTTCTTC. This gives the protein CASSQGAYQANEQFF.